The rows below give T cell receptor beta chains drawn from one sample of a study of control samples from healthy donors and cancer patients. Profiled with immunoSEQ multiplex PCR; TCRdb holds only in-frame clones, not every one. The sample lists under 150,000 clones; over 75% were seen once. The sequenced sample consisted of blood. These receptors were taken from a man between 60 and 75 years old in good health. Each CDR3 is given with its conserved first and last residue. D genes are given only for firm matches. Clone size is not always given. Where it is, it says once, few, many or a class for expanded clones.

NA TRBJ1-2 TRBV19 NA CASSILGNYGYTF TGTGCCAGTAGTATTCTGGGAAACTATGGCTACACCTTC
NA TRBJ2-2 TRBV14 NA CASSQVFTGELFF TGTGCCAGCAGCCAAGTTTTTACAGGGGAGCTGTTTTTT
TRBD1 TRBJ1-1 TRBV19 NA CASSFQGQGSTEAFF TGTGCCAGTAGTTTTCAGGGACAGGGTTCGACTGAAGCTTTCTTT
NA TRBJ1-2 TRBV27 NA CASSMGTANYGYTF TGTGCCAGCAGTATGGGGACCGCTAACTATGGCTACACCTTC
TRBD1 TRBJ2-7 TRBV4-3 NA CASSPTGTGAYEQYF TGCGCCAGCAGCCCGACGGGGACAGGGGCCTACGAGCAGTACTTC
NA TRBJ1-1 TRBV28 NA CASSTLTGTVVWGNTEAFF TGTGCCAGCAGTACTCTGACAGGAACGGTTGTATGGGGGAACACTGAAGCTTTCTTT
NA TRBJ1-4 TRBV30 NA CAWSSTSLLNEKLFF TGTGCCTGGAGTTCTACCTCCTTGTTGAATGAAAAACTGTTTTTT
NA TRBJ2-7 TRBV19 NA CASKFGGGEQYF TGTGCCAGTAAGTTCGGGGGAGGCGAGCAGTACTTC
TRBD1 TRBJ2-3 TRBV18 once CASSHLQGASTDTQYF TGTGCCAGCTCACACCTACAGGGGGCTAGCACAGATACGCAGTATTTT
TRBD1 TRBJ2-1 TRBV18 NA CASSEPGTDNEQFF TGTGCCAGCTCAGAACCCGGGACAGACAATGAGCAGTTCTTC
TRBD1 TRBJ1-4 TRBV29-1 NA CSARTGGEEKLFF TGCAGCGCACGGACAGGGGGTGAAGAAAAACTGTTTTTT
TRBD2 TRBJ2-5 TRBV19 NA CASRTGGAETQYF TGTGCCAGTAGGACCGGGGGGGCCGAGACCCAGTACTTC
NA TRBJ1-2 TRBV5-1 few CASSQNLLGTTF TGCGCCAGCAGCCAAAATCTTTTAGGGACAACCTTC
TRBD2 TRBJ2-3 TRBV5-1 NA CASSSTLAGPMNTQYF TGCGCCAGCAGCTCCACCTTAGCGGGGCCAATGAATACGCAGTATTTT
TRBD1 TRBJ2-7 TRBV28 NA CASSFRGQGNKQYF TGTGCCAGCAGTTTTAGGGGACAGGGCAATAAGCAGTACTTC
NA TRBJ2-7 TRBV28 NA CASRGGSGSSYEQYF TGTGCCAGCAGGGGCGGGTCCGGGAGCTCCTACGAGCAGTACTTC
NA TRBJ2-7 TRBV7-2 NA CASSLGVVTYEQYF TGTGCCAGCAGCTTAGGGGTGGTTACCTACGAGCAGTACTTC
NA TRBJ1-3 TRBV6-5 NA CASTSDSRGNTIYF TGTGCCAGCACCTCGGACAGTCGAGGAAACACCATATATTTT
NA TRBJ2-3 TRBV19 NA CASSNAQPYGLDTQYF TGTGCCAGTAGCAACGCCCAGCCCTACGGGCTAGATACGCAGTATTTT
NA TRBJ2-1 TRBV27 NA CASSLLLGSVGPNLAYNEQFF TGTGCCAGCAGTTTATTATTAGGCTCGGTAGGGCCAAACCTCGCCTACAATGAGCAGTTCTTC
TRBD1 TRBJ1-5 TRBV19 NA CASSSRDRGSGNQPQHF TGTGCCAGTAGTAGCCGGGACAGGGGATCGGGCAATCAGCCCCAGCATTTT
NA TRBJ1-5 TRBV9 NA CASSVTGDYQPQHF TGTGCCAGCAGCGTCACAGGTGATTATCAGCCCCAGCATTTT
NA TRBJ1-3 TRBV6-5 NA CAAGPGRNSGNTIYF TGTGCCGCGGGCCCGGGACGGAACTCTGGAAACACCATATATTTT
NA TRBJ2-7 TRBV2 once CASKGVFYEQYF TGTGCCAGCAAAGGGGTCTTCTACGAGCAGTACTTC
TRBD2 TRBJ2-1 TRBV19 NA CASSIGLAGGRSNNEQFF TGTGCCAGTAGTATTGGGCTAGCGGGGGGCCGCTCTAACAATGAGCAGTTCTTC
TRBD1 TRBJ2-7 TRBV6-5 once CASKRRDRGQYEQYF TGTGCCAGCAAACGCCGGGACAGGGGGCAATACGAGCAGTACTTC
NA TRBJ1-1 TRBV7-3 NA CASSPATMNTEAFF TGTGCCAGCAGCCCCGCCACCATGAACACTGAAGCTTTCTTT
TRBD1 TRBJ1-2 TRBV6-1 NA CASSEALQGVFYGYTF TGTGCCAGCAGTGAAGCGCTACAGGGGGTATTTTATGGCTACACCTTC
TRBD2 TRBJ2-7 TRBV7-9 NA CASSPSGGGPYEQYF TGTGCCAGCAGCCCCTCGGGCGGGGGACCCTACGAGCAGTACTTC